The 22 T cell receptor beta chains below come from one sample, sequenced in a study of metastatic and nonmetastatic thyroid tumors. Through MiXCR, TCRdb re-clonotyped the PCR reads. The table shows fewer than 70,000 clones, with just under 30% occurring only once. Thyroid surgery took place with no prior treatment in any patient. Sample: blood. These receptors all come from a female donor with papillary thyroid cancer or a benign thyroid nodule (not recorded which). Some clones in this sample may be carry-over from other donors' samples.

The V gene is TRBV9, the J gene TRBJ2-1, with 11 positions matching TRBD2. Losses at the gene ends were 0 bases for V and 6 bases for J; bases not matched to a gene: 2. This CDR3 region has 15 residues. Germline V lookup: CDR1 SGDLS, CDR2 YYNGEE. The CDR3 nucleotides are TGTGCCAGCAGCGTAGTGGGACTAGCGGTCAATGAGCAGTTCTTC. It is translated as CASSVVGLAVNEQFF.

This clone was seen a few times. The rearrangement joins TRBV20-1 to TRBJ2-1; 8 bases are shared with TRBD2. CDR3 length: 12 amino acids. The trim removed 6 bases at V and 3 bases at J, leaving 1 base unmatched. CDR1 is DFQATT and CDR2 is SNEGSKA in the germline V gene (reference sequence). CDR3 sequence reads: CSAGLGYNEQFF. The CDR3 DNA reads TGCAGTGCGGGACTAGGCTACAATGAGCAGTTCTTC.

The V gene is TRBV9, the J gene TRBJ1-2; D is possibly TRBD1 (5 bases). CDR1 is SGDLS and CDR2 is YYNGEE in the germline V gene. V lost 7 bases to trimming and J lost 6 bases, with 13 bases between them. The CDR3 is made up of 12 amino acids. CDR3 bases: TGTGCCAGCGGGGGAGGGAGGAATGGCTACACCTTC. It encodes CASGGGRNGYTF.

Only a few counts were recorded for this clone. The chain is built from TRBV12-3 or TRBV12-4 and TRBJ2-7; TRBD1 or TRBD2 may be the D gene (5 bases each). The CDR3 consists of 17 residues. V lost 5 bases and J lost 3, with 23 bases in between. The CDR3, as DNA: TGTGCCAGCAGTAACCCTACTGCAGGGAAACGGGACTACGAGCAGTACTTC. This encodes CASSNPTAGKRDYEQYF.

In this sample, this clone turned up many times. V usage is TRBV12-5 and J usage is TRBJ2-1, with TRBD2 matching over 9 bases. The CDR3 has 14 amino acids. The V and J ends lost 5 bases and 6 bases, in that order; junction bases with no gene match: 5. From germline, CDR1 is LGHNT and CDR2 FRNRAP. In DNA form, the CDR3 reads TGTGCTAGTGGTAGCGGGGGGACAATCAATGAGCAGTTCTTC. Encoded protein: CASGSGGTINEQFF.

This clone came up a few times. This chain uses TRBV20-1 with TRBJ1-5; 9 nucleotides agree with TRBD1. The V gene end was trimmed by 3 bases and the J gene end by 4 bases; junction bases not matched to a gene: 1. Germline CDR1 and CDR2: DFQATT and SNEGSKA (reference sequence). CDR3 length: 13 residues. The CDR3 sequence: CSASGQGNQPQHF. CDR3 coding DNA: TGCAGTGCTAGTGGACAGGGGAATCAGCCCCAGCATTTT.

This clone was recorded at least ten times. This rearrangement joins TRBV20-1 to TRBJ1-1; a weak D match, TRBD1 (5 bases). The germline V gene encodes CDR1 DFQATT and CDR2 SNEGSKA (reference sequence). The length of the CDR3 is 13 residues. V was pared by 6 bases and J by 4 bases, with 15 bases between. CDR3 in DNA: TGCAGTGCCCCAGAAGGGGCGGGCACTGAAGCTTTCTTT. It is translated as CSAPEGAGTEAFF.

The chain has TRBV2 and TRBJ1-6; maybe TRBD1 (6 bases). Per the germline V gene, CDR1 is SNHLY and CDR2 is FYNNEI. This CDR3 is 15 amino acids long. V dropped 8 bases and J dropped 7 bases, with 18 bases sitting between them. This CDR3 reads CASHGRGGDNSPLHF. CDR3 nucleotide sequence: TGTGCCAGCCACGGCAGGGGTGGGGACAATTCACCCCTCCACTTT.

J is TRBJ2-7 and V is TRBV19; D is unclear. Looked up from germline, CDR1 is LNHDA and CDR2 is SQIVND (reference sequence). Trimming cost V 3 bases and J 2 bases, with 11 bases left between them. This CDR3 has 14 residues. CDR3 residues: CASSISDGPYEQYF. The CDR3 nucleotides are TGTGCCAGTAGTATTTCGGACGGACCCTACGAGCAGTACTTC.

This rearrangement joins TRBV12-3 or TRBV12-4 to TRBJ1-2; 7 bases line up with TRBD1. This CDR3 has 17 residues. Germline trimming cut 0 bases from V and 2 bases from J; bases unmatched to any gene: 9. CDR3: CASSLAGGTAQNYGYTF. CDR3 DNA sequence: TGTGCCAGCAGTTTAGCGGGGGGGACAGCTCAGAACTATGGCTACACCTTC.

V and J are TRBV19 and TRBJ2-5; 12 bases are a match to TRBD2. V dropped 4 bases and J dropped 4; count of bases not matched to a gene: 7. Germline V gene data show CDR1 as LNHDA and CDR2 as SQIVND (reference sequence). The CDR3 runs 16 residues. CDR3: CASSRRTSGERETQYF. DNA for the CDR3: TGTGCCAGTAGTAGAAGGACTAGCGGGGAACGAGAGACCCAGTACTTC.

This clone was observed at least ten times. Within the sample, other DNA sequences also encode this same CDR3. The rearrangement links TRBV2 to TRBJ1-2, with D possibly matching TRBD1 (5 bases). The CDR3 contains 14 residues. Trimming shortened V by 2 bases and J by 5 bases, and 12 bases separated the two germline ends. Germline lookup yields CDR1 SNHLY and CDR2 FYNNEI. The chain's CDR3 is CASSERDGGYGYTF. CDR3 DNA: TGTGCCAGCAGTGAACGGGACGGGGGATATGGCTACACCTTC.

V gene TRBV20-1 combines with J gene TRBJ2-7, with 8 bases matching TRBD1. J was trimmed by 4 bases and V by 3 bases; bases with no gene match: 11. The CDR3 consists of 15 residues. Germline-derived CDR1 and CDR2 are DFQATT and SNEGSKA (reference sequence). The DNA of the CDR3 is TGCAGTGCTAGGGGGGTCGGACAGGGTAAATACGAGCAGTACTTC. Protein: CSARGVGQGKYEQYF.

This clone came up a few times. Other DNA sequences within the sample encode an identical CDR3. V is TRBV6-1 and J is TRBJ2-3; TRBD1 matches at 12 bases. Germline CDR1 MNHNS, CDR2 SASEGT. This CDR3 is built from 15 residues. V lost 3 bases to trimming and J lost 4 bases; unmatched junction nucleotides: 2. DNA of the CDR3: TGTGCCAGCAGTGAGGGGACAGGGGGCGCAGATACGCAGTATTTT. Protein sequence: CASSEGTGGADTQYF.

The J gene is TRBJ2-2, the V gene TRBV10-3; 11 nucleotides agree with TRBD2. V lost 9 bases to trimming and J lost 7 bases; unmatched junction nucleotides: 4. Per germline, CDR1 ENHRY and CDR2 SYGVKD. This CDR3 has 13 residues. CDR3 sequence (DNA): TGTGCCATGGGACTAGCGGTTGACGGGGAGCTGTTTTTT. Translation gives CAMGLAVDGELFF.

This clone was observed a handful of times. V is TRBV6-2 or TRBV6-3 and J is TRBJ1-2; D is ambiguous. CDR3 length: 13 residues. Trimming removed 2 bases at V and 6 bases at J, with 10 bases between. Germline lookup yields CDR1 MNHEY and CDR2 SVGEGT. The DNA for the CDR3 is TGTGCCAGCAGTTACGTCGGGTGCGATGGCTACACCTTC. Its protein is CASSYVGCDGYTF.

The rearrangement uses TRBV18 and TRBJ2-7; D is perhaps TRBD1 (6 bases). Trimming took off 4 bases at V and 9 bases at J, with 19 bases between the two ends. This CDR3 region has 14 residues. Germline V gene lookup returns CDR1 KGHSH and CDR2 LQKENI. The CDR3 spells CASSRPGQEGRQYF. CDR3 DNA sequence: TGTGCCAGCTCACGGCCGGGACAAGAGGGTCGGCAGTACTTC. The entire variable domain, with the rest obtained from reference TRBV18 and TRBJ2-7, is as follows: NAGVMQNPRHLVRRRGQEARLRCSPMKGHSHVYWYRQLPEEGLKFMVYLQKENIIDESGMPKERFSAEFPKEGPSILRIQQVVRGDSAAYFCASSRPGQEGRQYFGPGTRLTVT.

This chain links TRBV6-4 with TRBJ2-3; 11 positions agree with TRBD2. Trimming at V came to 3 bases and at J to 1 base, leaving 3 bases not matched to a gene. Germline V gene sequence: CDR1 MRHNA, CDR2 SNTAGT. The CDR3 spans 16 residues. The CDR3 DNA sequence: TGTGCCAGCAGTGATCGTAGCGGGGGGGGCACAGATACGCAGTATTTT. The encoded protein is CASSDRSGGGTDTQYF.

The chain has TRBV5-1 and TRBJ2-5; the D gene is possibly TRBD2 (5 bases). CDR3 length: 12 residues. Trimming removed 5 bases from V and 4 bases from J, with 9 bases in between. The germline gives CDR1 SGHRS, CDR2 YFSETQ. The CDR3 nucleotides are TGCGCCAGCAGAGGGAGCGGAGAGACCCAGTACTTC. This codes for CASRGSGETQYF.

This clone was detected only once. V usage is TRBV5-4 and J usage is TRBJ2-7, with TRBD1 matching 8 bases. The ends lost 4 bases at V and 3 bases at J; junction bases unmatched: 9. Germline V CDR1 and CDR2: SGHNT, YYREEE (reference sequence). CDR3 length: 15 amino acids. CDR3 amino acids: CASSPGQGKIYEQYF. As DNA, the CDR3 is TGTGCCAGCAGCCCCGGACAGGGTAAGATCTACGAGCAGTACTTC.

The chain is built from TRBV5-1 and TRBJ2-1, with D possibly TRBD2 on 6 matching bases. The V gene lost 4 bases and the J gene lost 5 bases, with 16 bases spanning the gap. The CDR3 has 15 amino acids. Germline V gene lookup returns CDR1 SGHRS and CDR2 YFSETQ. The CDR3 reads CASSLTSIGDNEQFF. The DNA for the CDR3 is TGCGCCAGCAGCCTTACTAGCATCGGGGACAATGAGCAGTTCTTC.

This clone was counted many times. The gene calls are TRBV2 and TRBJ2-5, with 8 positions matching TRBD1. CDR1 is SNHLY and CDR2 is FYNNEI in the germline V gene. CDR3 length equals 15 residues. J was trimmed by 7 bases and V by 5 bases; bases with no gene match: 12. The CDR3 DNA sequence: TGTGCCAGCAGTTGGGACAGGTCGGGGGAAGGGACCCAGTACTTC. Its translation: CASSWDRSGEGTQYF.